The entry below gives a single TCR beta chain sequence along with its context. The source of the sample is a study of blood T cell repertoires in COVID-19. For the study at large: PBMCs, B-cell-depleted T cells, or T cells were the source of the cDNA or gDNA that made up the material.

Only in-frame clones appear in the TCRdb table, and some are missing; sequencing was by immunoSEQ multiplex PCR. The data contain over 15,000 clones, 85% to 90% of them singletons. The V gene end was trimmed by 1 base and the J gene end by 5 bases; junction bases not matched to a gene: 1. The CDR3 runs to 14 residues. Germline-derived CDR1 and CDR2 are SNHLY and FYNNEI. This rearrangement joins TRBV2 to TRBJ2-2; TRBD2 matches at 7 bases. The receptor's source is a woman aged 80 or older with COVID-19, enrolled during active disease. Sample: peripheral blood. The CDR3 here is CASSEERGTGELFF. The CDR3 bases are TGTGCCAGCAGTGAAGAGCGGGGAACCGGGGAGCTGTTTTTT.